These 12 T cell receptor beta chains were sequenced from one sample in a study of spatial heterogeneity in lung cancer. Time point denoted: sample taken at primary tumor resection. Extraction of whole RNA from tumor, nontumor lung or frozen PBMC preceded unsorted sequencing. TCRdb re-analysed the 5' RACE reads in MiXCR, keeping a single row per CDR3 protein. The sample holds roughly 39,000 distinct CDR3 sequences; 6.5% to 9% are singletons and the top ten take approximately 30%. The sample here was PBMCs, taken at surgery. The receptor set was obtained from a male donor with early-stage non-small cell lung cancer.

This clonotype has ten or more counts. The chain carries TRBV7-9 and TRBJ2-5; D is ambiguous. The CDR3 totals 14 residues. CDR1 and CDR2 from the germline V gene are SEHNR and FQNEAQ (reference sequence). The germline V and J ends were trimmed by 1 base and 1 base, with 7 bases remaining between them. The CDR3 spells CASSLVQIQETQYF. The CDR3 DNA is TGTGCCAGCAGCTTAGTACAAATCCAAGAGACCCAGTACTTC.

A few counts support this clonotype. The J gene is TRBJ1-2, the V gene TRBV14; 7 positions match TRBD1. Germline CDR1 and CDR2: SGHDN and FVKESK. With V trimmed by 4 bases and J by 3 bases, 2 bases remained unmatched. This CDR3 is 13 amino acids long. The CDR3, as DNA: TGTGCCAGCAGCCTTGGGACAGACTATGGCTACACCTTC. Its protein product is CASSLGTDYGYTF. Based on the CDR3 plus reference TRBV14 and TRBJ1-2, the full variable domain is EAGVTQFPSHSVIEKGQTVTLRCDPISGHDNLYWYRRVMGKEIKFLLHFVKESKQDESGMPNNRFLAERTGGTYSTLKVQPAELEDSGVYFCASSLGTDYGYTFGSGTRLTVV.

This clonotype is judged medium-sized. The gene calls are TRBV4-2 and TRBJ1-5; D not resolved. V was clipped by 0 bases and J by 2 bases, with 5 bases between them. The CDR3 spans 14 residues. From germline, CDR1 is LGHNA and CDR2 YNFKEQ. Here the CDR3 DNA reads TGTGCCAGCAGCCAAGATTTTGGCAATCAGCCCCAGCATTTT. Translated: CASSQDFGNQPQHF.

This clonotype has a handful of counts. The rearrangement joins TRBV7-2 to TRBJ2-1; TRBD2 is a possible D gene (6 bases). V gave up 8 bases and J gave up 8 bases, with 22 bases separating them. The CDR3 totals 15 residues. Germline V gene sequence: CDR1 SGHTA, CDR2 FQGNSA. The CDR3 here is CASDSGPNVSDEQFF. CDR3 sequence (DNA): TGTGCCAGCGATAGCGGCCCCAACGTGTCCGATGAGCAGTTCTTC.

This clonotype showed up many times. The chain uses TRBV12-3 or TRBV12-4 and TRBJ1-2, with D unresolved. The CDR3 sequence is 11 residues long. V was clipped by 3 bases and J by 12 bases, with 11 bases between them. Here the CDR3 DNA reads TGTGCCAGCAGTTTCGGGTCAGCCAACACCTTC. Translation: CASSFGSANTF.

Many counts were recorded for this clonotype. The CDR3 sequence: CASSYSRTSGSSYEQYV. CDR3 DNA sequence: TGTGCCAGCAGTTACTCCCGGACTAGCGGGAGTTCCTACGAGCAGTACGTC. J is TRBJ2-7 and V is TRBV6-2 or TRBV6-3; 13 bases are shared with TRBD2. The germline V gene encodes CDR1 MNHEY and CDR2 SVGEGT. J lost 1 base, V lost 0 bases, and 3 bases had no gene match. The CDR3 is 17 residues long.

This clonotype has at least ten counts. The J gene is TRBJ2-7, the V gene TRBV12-3 or TRBV12-4, with 8 bases fitting TRBD1. The length of the CDR3 is 12 residues. Trimming removed 3 bases from V and 5 bases from J; junction bases left unmatched: 0. CDR3 protein: CASSLTGDEQYV. DNA for the CDR3: TGTGCCAGCAGTTTGACAGGGGACGAGCAGTACGTC.

This clonotype occurred many times. This rearrangement joins TRBV7-9 to TRBJ1-1; D is uncertain. Germline-derived CDR1 and CDR2 are SEHNR and FQNEAQ (reference sequence). The CDR3 has 12 amino acids. The V gene lost 5 bases and the J gene lost 5 bases, with 9 bases spanning the gap. CDR3 loop: CASSPSSTEAFF. The CDR3 nucleotides are TGTGCCAGCAGCCCGTCTTCGACTGAAGCTTTCTTT.

This clonotype was seen repeatedly, ten times or more. The chain employs TRBV12-5 and TRBJ2-1; possibly TRBD1 or TRBD2 for D (6 bases each). Trimming cost V 5 bases and J 7 bases, with 15 bases left between them. The CDR3 runs to 14 residues. Germline CDR1 LGHNT, CDR2 FRNRAP. The CDR3 bases are TGTGCTAGTGGTCCCCAAGGGGGGCTTAATGAGCAGTTCTTC. Protein sequence: CASGPQGGLNEQFF.

This sequence joins TRBV9 and TRBJ1-2, with no clear D. The germline CDR1 and CDR2 sequences are SGDLS and YYNGEE. This CDR3 is 16 amino acids long. Between the trimmed V and J ends, which lost 0 bases and 4 bases, there was a span of 16 bases. For the CDR3, the DNA is TGTGCCAGCAGCGTAGCCCCTCAGGAGACCCTCTATGGCTACACCTTC. This sequence encodes CASSVAPQETLYGYTF.

This clonotype was detected only a few times. The chain links TRBV7-2 to TRBJ2-1; possibly TRBD1 for D (5 bases). This CDR3 has 16 residues. Germline CDR1 and CDR2: SGHTA and FQGNSA. V was pared by 4 bases and J by 2 bases, with 15 bases between. CDR3 nucleotides: TGTGCCAGCAGCTCCCGTACAGGTCTTACCTACAATGAGCAGTTCTTC. It codes for CASSSRTGLTYNEQFF.

This clonotype was observed many times. This rearrangement joins TRBV5-6 to TRBJ2-2, with D possibly being TRBD1 or TRBD2 (5 bases each). V was clipped by 1 base and J by 4 bases, with 11 bases between them. The CDR3 length is 15 residues. The germline CDR1 and CDR2 sequences are SGHDT and YYEEEE. The CDR3: CASSLFFGATGELFF. The CDR3 DNA follows: TGTGCCAGCAGCTTGTTTTTCGGGGCCACCGGGGAGCTGTTTTTT.